This is a list of T cell receptor beta chains from one sample in a study of blood T cell repertoires in COVID-19. TCRdb's table, derived via immunoSEQ multiplex PCR, lists solely in-frame clones and lacks some. Of about 210,000 clones in the sample, over 80% are singletons; the top ten hold over 0.95%. What was sequenced was PBMCs or T cells enriched from blood (not recorded which). These receptors originate from a man aged 25 to 40 who had recovered from COVID-19. Both conserved end residues are part of each CDR3. D genes are given only for firm matches.

TRBV10-1	.	TRBJ2-3	CASRPDRGSTDTQYF
TRBV28	TRBD1	TRBJ1-5	CASSSPGTGPNQPQHF
TRBV30	.	TRBJ1-1	CAWSVQFEAFF
TRBV5-6	.	TRBJ1-1	CASSTVTEAFF
TRBV5-3	TRBD1	TRBJ2-7	CARSLERQGAYEQYF
TRBV27	TRBD1	TRBJ1-2	CASSPGQGAWGYTF
TRBV19	.	TRBJ2-5	CASSSFQETQYF
TRBV19	.	TRBJ1-5	CASSIGPFRSNQPQHF
TRBV19	TRBD1	TRBJ1-5	CASTSGTGNQPQHF
TRBV10-3	TRBD1	TRBJ2-5	CAISGTGERETQYF
TRBV28	.	TRBJ1-1	CASSLRRAEAFF
TRBV5-1	TRBD2	TRBJ2-1	CASSTGTRGDNEQFF
TRBV29-1	TRBD2	TRBJ2-7	CSAQLALQPYEQYF
TRBV19	TRBD2	TRBJ2-6	CASSMGGSGANVLTF
TRBV5-4	.	TRBJ1-2	CASSLIQKEDRGYTF
TRBV6-5	.	TRBJ1-4	CASSHREKLFF
TRBV5-4	.	TRBJ2-2	CASSPQTGELFF
TRBV5-4	TRBD2	TRBJ2-1	CASSRGLAGDNEQFF
TRBV27	.	TRBJ1-4	CASSFSGGLDEKLFF
TRBV3-1/TRBV3-2	TRBD2	TRBJ2-5	CASSQAGLATETQYF
TRBV5-4	TRBD2	TRBJ2-2	CASSSGVAGGSGELFF
TRBV7-2	TRBD1	TRBJ1-1	CASSPRDRVSTEAFF
TRBV21-1	.	TRBJ1-3	CASSKGTGYGNTIYF
TRBV6-1	.	TRBJ2-3	CASSEAGGAPDTQYF
TRBV19	TRBD1	TRBJ2-1	CASWDRWVDEQFF
TRBV2	.	TRBJ1-1	CASSGWQEGPEAFF
TRBV25-1	.	TRBJ1-6	CASSEPPGTLSYNSPLHF
TRBV5-1	.	TRBJ1-1	CASSPQGNTEAFF
TRBV7-8	.	TRBJ1-5	CASSLGTAYSNQPQHF
TRBV11-3	.	TRBJ2-7	CASSLTQGPYEQYF
TRBV5-4	TRBD1	TRBJ2-7	CASSGAGTDSYEQYF
TRBV6-1	TRBD1	TRBJ2-1	CASSEALRGQGPYNEQFF
TRBV5-5	.	TRBJ1-1	CASSLWAGANTEAFF
TRBV29-1	.	TRBJ1-2	CSVETTANYGYTF
TRBV19	.	TRBJ1-2	CASSDRPVNYGYTF